This T cell receptor (beta chain) was sequenced for a study of Graves' ophthalmopathy and Graves' hyperthyroidism. Notes on the study in general: The authors also found most expanded thyroid clonotypes above 0.001 frequency in blood.

Germline-derived CDR1 and CDR2 are SGDLS and YYNGEE. The CDR3 loop spans 17 amino acids. Trimming removed 3 bases from V and 7 bases from J, with 25 bases in between. This clonotype was seen at least ten times. Its target is not known. Transcripts of RNA were the source for amplifying TCR beta CDR3 regions. Amplification began with first-round RT-PCR using HTBI primers, then second-round multiplex PCR was performed. TCRdb reprocessed the multiplex PCR reads with MiXCR, giving one entry per CDR3 protein. The sample lists approximately 1.2 million distinct CDR3 sequences, 36% occurring once. Exclusion criteria comprised other autoimmune diseases, uncontrolled infections, pregnancy or lactation in patients.

The sample was peripheral blood or thyroid tissue (not recorded which). The sequence came from an adult man with Graves' hyperthyroidism. This chain joins TRBV9 and TRBJ2-5; tentatively, D is TRBD2 (6 bases). CDR3 coding DNA: TGTGCCAGCAGCGGCGCCACGAGCGGGTTCGGAGGGGTGACCCAGTACTTC. Translated: CASSGATSGFGGVTQYF.